These 29 T cell receptor beta chains were all obtained from the same sample, sequenced in a study of blood T cell repertoires in COVID-19. Libraries were prepared by immunoSEQ multiplex PCR; TCRdb keeps only in-frame clonotypes and omits some of them. The sample carries 150,000 to 200,000 clones, roughly 83% recorded once. The specimen sequenced was PBMCs or T cells enriched from blood (not recorded which). The source of these receptors is a man between 65 and 79 years old who had been exposed to COVID-19.

The DNA for the CDR3 is TGTGCCAGCAGTCCCCAGGGGAGCAATCAGCCCCAGCATTTT. Residues: CASSPQGSNQPQHF. This chain joins TRBV6-2 or TRBV6-3 and TRBJ1-5, with D possibly being TRBD1 (6 bases). Germline assignment: CDR1 MNHEY and CDR2 SVGEGT. The V and J ends lost 5 bases and 1 base respectively, with 9 bases between them. CDR3 length equals 14 residues.

Only a few counts were recorded for this clone. The chain carries TRBV7-8 and TRBJ1-5, with D perhaps matching TRBD1 (5 bases). The CDR3 loop spans 15 amino acids. V lost 3 bases, J lost 2 bases, and 11 bases lay in between. CDR1 and CDR2 (germline): SGHVS, FQNEAQ. CDR3 nucleotide sequence: TGTGCCAGCAGCTTCGGGGGGATTCGCAATCAGCCCCAGCATTTT. Amino acid sequence: CASSFGGIRNQPQHF.

The genes are TRBV7-2 and TRBJ2-1; 7 bases are shared with TRBD1. V lost 5 bases, J lost 8 bases, and 12 bases stayed unmatched. CDR1 and CDR2 (germline): SGHTA, FQGNSA. The CDR3 totals 15 residues. Written as DNA, the CDR3 is TGTGCCAGCAGCCTTTCGACAGGGCGGTCCCATGAGCAGTTCTTC. It translates to CASSLSTGRSHEQFF. The complete variable domain, with remaining parts taken from reference TRBV7-2 and TRBJ2-1, reads GAGVSQSPSNKVTEKGKDVELRCDPISGHTALYWYRQSLGQGLEFLIYFQGNSAPDKSGLPSDRFSAERTGGSVSTLTIQRTQQEDSAVYLCASSLSTGRSHEQFFGPGTRLTVL.

The rearrangement joins TRBV4-3 to TRBJ1-2; a possible D gene is TRBD1 (6 bases). The CDR3 consists of 12 residues. Per the germline V gene, CDR1 is LGHNA and CDR2 is YSLEER. V lost 2 bases, J lost 6 bases, and 7 bases lay in between. Written as DNA, the CDR3 is TGCGCCAGCAGCCAATCAGGGGATGGCTACACCTTC. The encoded protein is CASSQSGDGYTF.

The CDR3 region is CASRTGGSEVNSPLHF. The CDR3 coding sequence is TGTGCCAGCAGGACAGGGGGTAGTGAGGTTAATTCACCCCTCCACTTT. V and J are TRBV2 and TRBJ1-6; 9 bases line up with TRBD1. The CDR3 sequence is 16 residues long. Germline V gives CDR1 SNHLY, CDR2 FYNNEI. The V gene end was trimmed by 6 bases and the J gene end by 6 bases; junction bases not matched to a gene: 9.

The rearrangement uses TRBV28 and TRBJ1-4, with D possibly being TRBD1 (6 bases). This CDR3 comprises 14 residues. Trimming removed 6 bases from V and 7 bases from J, with 15 bases in between. In germline, CDR1 is MDHEN, CDR2 SYDVKM. Here the CDR3 reads CASRVQGPGEKLFF. The CDR3 DNA follows: TGTGCCAGCAGGGTACAGGGTCCGGGTGAAAAACTGTTTTTT. The full variable domain, in which reference TRBV28 and TRBJ1-4 provide the parts outside the CDR3, is DVKVTQSSRYLVKRTGEKVFLECVQDMDHENMFWYRQDPGLGLRLIYFSYDVKMKEKGDIPEGYSVSREKKERFSLILESASTNQTSMYLCASRVQGPGEKLFFGSGTQLSVL.

V and J are TRBV12-3 or TRBV12-4 and TRBJ2-4; tentative D call: TRBD2 (5 bases). Trimming cost V 5 bases and J 6 bases, with 8 bases left between them. This CDR3 has 12 residues. CDR3 in amino acids: CASSRGLNIQYF. For the CDR3, the DNA is TGTGCCAGCAGTCGGGGTCTAAACATTCAGTACTTC.

This clone appeared a few times. The junction departs from the called germline gene at one end, perhaps through a read error. V usage is TRBV28 and J usage is TRBJ1-2; 8 bases fit TRBD1. CDR1 and CDR2 from the germline V gene are MDHEN and SYDVKM. The CDR3 is made up of 12 amino acids. CDR3 in amino acids: CAGRGLDSGYTF. The CDR3 DNA is TGTGCCGGCAGGGGGCTTGACAGTGGCTACACCTTC.

The chain links TRBV18 to TRBJ1-5; D is perhaps TRBD1 (5 bases). The CDR3 sequence is 14 residues long. V lost 3 bases and J lost 9, with 15 bases in between. Germline-derived CDR1 and CDR2 are KGHSH and LQKENI. CDR3 nucleotide sequence: TGTGCCAGCTCACCCCCCCCGTCCCAGGGGCCCCAGCATTTT. As protein: CASSPPPSQGPQHF.

The chain has TRBV7-9 and TRBJ1-3, with 7 bases identical to TRBD1. J lost 1 base, V lost 3 bases, and 6 bases had no gene match. The V gene's germline CDR1 is SEHNR and CDR2 FQNEAQ (reference sequence). This CDR3 is built from 16 residues. In nucleotides, the CDR3 is TGTGCCAGCAGCTTGCAGACAGGGCTATCTGGAAACACCATATATTTT. Its protein is CASSLQTGLSGNTIYF.

J is TRBJ2-3 and V is TRBV29-1; 10 nucleotides line up with TRBD2. Germline values: CDR1 SQVTM, CDR2 ANQGSEA. V dropped 6 bases and J dropped 5; count of bases not matched to a gene: 8. The CDR3 is 14 amino acids. The CDR3 region is CSVPSGRGVDTQYF. The CDR3 DNA is TGCAGCGTCCCTAGCGGGAGAGGTGTAGATACGCAGTATTTT.

This chain uses TRBV6-2 or TRBV6-3 with TRBJ1-2; perhaps TRBD1 as D (6 bases). V lost 2 bases to trimming and J lost 4 bases, with 8 bases between them. Germline CDR1 reads MNHEY; CDR2 reads SVGEGT. There are 13 residues in the CDR3. The DNA of the CDR3 is TGTGCCAGCAGTTACCAGGGGCCCTATGGCTACACCTTC. Translating gives CASSYQGPYGYTF.

V gene TRBV25-1 combines with J gene TRBJ1-5; D remains unclear. V was trimmed by 3 bases and J by 3 bases, leaving 15 bases between them. This CDR3 is built from 16 residues. The germline V gene encodes CDR1 MGHDK and CDR2 SYGVNS. The CDR3 DNA reads as TGTGCCAGCAGTGATCGTGCCAGGATTACCAATCAGCCCCAGCATTTT. Residues: CASSDRARITNQPQHF.

The chain has TRBV6-5 and TRBJ2-5, with 7 bases matching TRBD2. CDR1 is MNHEY and CDR2 is SVGAGI in the germline V gene. Trimming cost V 7 bases and J 5 bases; bases outside gene matches: 7. This CDR3 comprises 13 residues. The CDR3 bases are TGTGCCAGCATCACAGACGGGAGGGAGACCCAGTACTTC. As protein: CASITDGRETQYF.

The chain has TRBV27 and TRBJ1-2, with 7 bases lining up with TRBD1. Looked up from germline, CDR1 is MNHEY and CDR2 is SMNVEV (reference sequence). After removal of 1 base from V and 4 bases from J, the junction contained 12 bases not matched to a gene. The CDR3 consists of 17 residues. CDR3: CASSLWARDRRSYGYTF. Written as DNA, the CDR3 is TGTGCCAGCAGTTTATGGGCTCGGGACAGACGCTCCTATGGCTACACCTTC.

The chain links TRBV7-6 to TRBJ2-3; D call uncertain. Germline-derived CDR1 and CDR2 are SGHVS and FNYEAQ. This CDR3 has 14 residues. V lost 6 bases and J lost 3, with 13 bases in between. The CDR3 here is CASSSRRSTDTQYF. The DNA of the CDR3 is TGTGCCAGCAGTTCGCGCCGATCGACAGATACGCAGTATTTT.

The V gene is TRBV14, the J gene TRBJ1-1, with a possible D match to TRBD1 (6 bases). The V gene's germline CDR1 is SGHDN and CDR2 FVKESK. The CDR3 length is 13 residues. V lost 6 bases and J lost 1, with 9 bases in between. The CDR3 coding sequence is TGTGCCAGCAGTCTACAGGGGAACACTGAAGCTTTCTTT. Translation: CASSLQGNTEAFF.

V and J are TRBV5-5 and TRBJ2-1; TRBD2 agrees at 11 bases. The length of the CDR3 is 15 residues. Germline assignment: CDR1 SGHKS and CDR2 YYEKEE (reference sequence). V dropped 4 bases and J dropped 5; count of bases not matched to a gene: 5. As DNA, the CDR3 is TGTGCCAGCAGCCGGGGACTAGCGGAGGACAATGAGCAGTTCTTC. The encoded protein is CASSRGLAEDNEQFF.

This sequence joins TRBV5-5 and TRBJ2-1; TRBD2 aligns across 10 bases. The CDR3 contains 15 residues. Germline V gene lookup returns CDR1 SGHKS and CDR2 YYEKEE (reference sequence). J lost 7 bases, V lost 1 base, and 5 bases had no gene match. The CDR3 is CASSLLAGEVNEQFF. CDR3 nucleotide sequence: TGTGCCAGCAGCTTGCTAGCGGGAGAAGTGAATGAGCAGTTCTTC. The whole variable domain, filled in from reference TRBV5-5 and TRBJ2-1, reads DAGVTQSPTHLIKTRGQQVTLRCSPISGHKSVSWYQQVLGQGPQFIFQYYEKEERGRGNFPDRFSARQFPNYSSELNVNALLLGDSALYLCASSLLAGEVNEQFFGPGTRLTVL.

The chain uses TRBV6-2 or TRBV6-3 and TRBJ1-5; D is unclear. The germline CDR1 and CDR2 sequences are MNHEY and SVGEGT. The CDR3 covers 15 residues. V was cut by 6 bases and J by 5 bases, with 17 bases left in between. CDR3 amino acids: CASSPPWGVDQPQHF. CDR3 DNA sequence: TGTGCCAGCAGCCCGCCTTGGGGAGTTGATCAGCCCCAGCATTTT.

The V and J genes are TRBV9 and TRBJ2-7; 9 nucleotides match TRBD2. The CDR3 is 14 residues long. With V trimmed by 4 bases and J by 2 bases, 4 bases remained unmatched. Germline-derived CDR1 and CDR2 are SGDLS and YYNGEE. CDR3 amino acids: CASSSGLATYEQYF. In DNA form, the CDR3 reads TGTGCCAGCAGCTCCGGACTAGCGACCTACGAGCAGTACTTC.

This chain uses TRBV7-2 with TRBJ1-1, with TRBD1 identical over 8 bases. After removal of 6 bases from V and 1 base from J, the junction contained 7 bases not matched to a gene. The germline CDR1 and CDR2 sequences are SGHTA and FQGNSA. There are 15 residues in the CDR3. CDR3 in DNA: TGTGCCAGCAGTAGCAGGGGGCGCGGGAACACTGAAGCTTTCTTT. It is translated as CASSSRGRGNTEAFF.

V usage is TRBV18 and J usage is TRBJ1-6; D remains unclear. V was cut by 4 bases and J by 5 bases, with 6 bases left in between. The germline V gene has CDR1 KGHSH and CDR2 LQKENI. The CDR3 extends over 13 amino acids. The CDR3 sequence: CASSLQDNSPLHF. The CDR3 DNA is TGTGCCAGCTCACTCCAGGATAATTCACCCCTCCACTTT.

As regards this clone: This sample includes further DNA sequences coding for the same CDR3. The rearrangement uses TRBV7-2 and TRBJ1-5; no clear D gene. There are 15 residues in the CDR3. V gave up 0 bases and J gave up 3 bases, with 9 bases separating them. Germline lookup yields CDR1 SGHTA and CDR2 FQGNSA. The CDR3 protein is CASSLAGRVNQPQHF. The CDR3 bases are TGTGCCAGCAGCTTAGCAGGGAGAGTCAATCAGCCCCAGCATTTT.

The CDR3 coding sequence is TGTGCCAGCAGTTCGGCTAGCGGAGGGGGCGGGGAGCTGTTTTTT. Its translation: CASSSASGGGGELFF. The gene calls are TRBV27 and TRBJ2-2, with a tentative D call TRBD2 (7 bases). The V end was cut by 4 bases, the J end by 7 bases, with 16 bases between. The CDR3 has 15 amino acids. Germline lookup yields CDR1 MNHEY and CDR2 SMNVEV (reference sequence).

The chain combines TRBV19 with TRBJ1-1, with a tentative D call TRBD1 (5 bases). CDR3 size: 16 residues. Germline V lookup: CDR1 LNHDA, CDR2 SQIVND (reference sequence). Between the trimmed V and J ends, which lost 0 bases and 5 bases, there was a span of 16 bases. The chain's CDR3 is CASSIDRVVSTTEAFF. Written as DNA, the CDR3 is TGTGCCAGTAGTATAGACAGGGTAGTCAGTACGACTGAAGCTTTCTTT.

On this clone itself: The same CDR3 also results from other DNA sequences found in this sample. The chain joins TRBV12-3 or TRBV12-4 to TRBJ1-2; D is ambiguous. V was shortened by 5 bases and J by 3 bases, with 7 bases between the two germline ends. The CDR3 is made up of 12 amino acids. The CDR3 DNA sequence: TGTGCCAGCAGTCTCAACTACTATGGCTACACCTTC. This sequence encodes CASSLNYYGYTF.

The table lists this clone with a few counts. The chain links TRBV30 to TRBJ1-2; D is ambiguous. There are 14 residues in the CDR3. From germline, CDR1 is GTSNPN and CDR2 SVGIG (reference sequence). V was cut by 0 bases and J by 9 bases, with 17 bases left in between. The CDR3 nucleotides read TGTGCCTGGAGTGTACTACCCCCTCGAGGCCGCTACACCTTC. This encodes CAWSVLPPRGRYTF.

This sequence joins TRBV7-3 and TRBJ2-1; 10 bases align to TRBD1. Germline lookup yields CDR1 SGHTA and CDR2 FQGTGA. Losses at the gene ends were 5 bases for V and 4 bases for J; bases not matched to a gene: 5. The CDR3 is made up of 15 amino acids. The CDR3 DNA reads TGTGCCAGCAGCCCTGACAGGGGGCGTTACAATGAGCAGTTCTTC. Its protein product is CASSPDRGRYNEQFF. Looking up the rest from reference TRBV7-3 and TRBJ2-1 gives the full variable domain: GAGVSQTPSNKVTEKGKYVELRCDPISGHTALYWYRQSLGQGPEFLIYFQGTGAADDSGLPNDRFFAVRPEGSVSTLKIQRTERGDSAVYLCASSPDRGRYNEQFFGPGTRLTVL.